What follows describes a single T cell receptor (beta chain). Antigen: not known. Trimming removed 7 bases from V and 0 bases from J, with 15 bases in between. This CDR3 has 15 residues. The germline CDR1 and CDR2 sequences are LNHDA and SQIVND (reference sequence). In TCRdb, the reads were re-called with MiXCR into one record per CDR3 protein. The table lists about 920,000 distinct CDR3 sequences, roughly a third of them singletons, with 13% in the top ten. The sample belongs to a study of T cell repertoires in cytomegalovirus infection. On the study more broadly: HLA-B-restricted CMV epitopes that are well studied, plus recently identified HLA-C-restricted ones, were used by the study. Indications came from public TCR beta signatures; they pointed to CMV infection and to a matching HLA type. Study results and limitations: It was HLA-C-restricted CMV-specific TCR beta clonotypes that dominated the response ex vivo.

The chain uses TRBV19 and TRBJ1-2; D uncertain. This material consisted of cultured CD8+ T cells from PBMCs, taken from culture after CMV antigen stimulation. This TCR was sampled from a human donor in good health (CMV status not recorded). Some clones in this sample may be carry-over from other donors' samples. The CDR3 region has the DNA TGTGCCAGTACCCCCGGGAGGCTAACTAACTATGGCTACACCTTC. As protein: CASTPGRLTNYGYTF.